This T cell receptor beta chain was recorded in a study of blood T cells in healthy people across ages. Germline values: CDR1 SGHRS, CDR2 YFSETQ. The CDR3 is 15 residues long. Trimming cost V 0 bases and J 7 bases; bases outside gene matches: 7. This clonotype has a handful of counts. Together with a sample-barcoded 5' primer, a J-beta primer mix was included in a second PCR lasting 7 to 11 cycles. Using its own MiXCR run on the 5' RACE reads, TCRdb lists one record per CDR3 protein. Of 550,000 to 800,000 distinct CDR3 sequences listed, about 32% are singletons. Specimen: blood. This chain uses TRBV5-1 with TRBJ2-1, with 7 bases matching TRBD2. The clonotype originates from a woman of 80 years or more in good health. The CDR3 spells CASSLASPSGNEQFF. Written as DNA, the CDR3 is TGCGCCAGCAGCTTGGCTTCGCCTAGCGGAAATGAGCAGTTCTTC. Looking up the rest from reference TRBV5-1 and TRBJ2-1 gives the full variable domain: KAGVTQTPRYLIKTRGQQVTLSCSPISGHRSVSWYQQTPGQGLQFLFEYFSETQRNKGNFPGRFSGRQFSNSRSEMNVSTLELGDSALYLCASSLASPSGNEQFFGPGTRLTVL.